Following are 15 T cell receptor beta chains from one sample sequenced in a study of blood T cell repertoires in COVID-19. Using immunoSEQ multiplex PCR, the repertoire was profiled, and TCRdb retains in-frame clones only, with some absent. This sample has some 100,000 clones, with over 70% found just once. Sequenced: peripheral blood. All receptors derive from a woman aged 50 to 65 with acute or convalescent COVID-19.

The genes are TRBV6-5 and TRBJ2-3; 13 positions match TRBD2. Germline V gives CDR1 MNHEY, CDR2 SVGAGI. The V and J ends lost 8 bases and 4 bases, in that order; junction bases with no gene match: 6. The CDR3 consists of 15 residues. The CDR3 coding sequence is TGTGCCAGCCTTACTAGCGGGGGGGCCCCAGATACGCAGTATTTT. The encoded protein is CASLTSGGAPDTQYF.

This chain joins TRBV15 and TRBJ2-1; D might be TRBD2 (6 bases). Germline lookup yields CDR1 LNHNV and CDR2 YYDKDF (reference sequence). V was pared by 3 bases and J by 3 bases, with 18 bases between. The CDR3 loop spans 17 amino acids. The CDR3 DNA reads TGTGCCACCAGCAGTGGAAAGGGTATCGGGGGCTACAATGAGCAGTTCTTC. Translation: CATSSGKGIGGYNEQFF.

This chain connects TRBV28 to TRBJ1-2; D gene unclear. Trimming left V 8 bases short and J 7 bases short, with 11 bases between. This CDR3 is 11 amino acids long. Germline CDR1 and CDR2: MDHEN and SYDVKM. Here the CDR3 DNA reads TGTGCCAGCCACGCCGCGGTTGGCTACACCTTC. Protein sequence: CASHAAVGYTF.

The chain is built from TRBV6-6 and TRBJ1-4; 9 bases align to TRBD1. The ends lost 5 bases at V and 8 bases at J; junction bases unmatched: 9. This CDR3 is built from 15 residues. Germline lookup yields CDR1 MNHNY and CDR2 SVGAGI (reference sequence). The CDR3 DNA is TGTGCCAGCAGTCCAGAGACAGGGGGGTCAGAAAAACTGTTTTTT. Translation: CASSPETGGSEKLFF.

The CDR3 coding sequence is TGCGCCAGCAGTCTTAGGGGCTGTTTTTGGCAGCCCCAGCATTTT. Residues: CASSLRGCFWQPQHF. The chain is built from TRBV23-1 and TRBJ1-5, with D possibly being TRBD1 (5 bases). TRBV23-1 falls under the ORF class, with uncertain function. This CDR3 has 15 amino acids. V gave up 4 bases and J gave up 7 bases, with 17 bases separating them.

This clone was seen a handful of times. The chain carries TRBV28 and TRBJ1-2; D remains unclear. Germline V lookup: CDR1 MDHEN, CDR2 SYDVKM. V lost 6 bases to trimming and J lost 4 bases, with 12 bases between them. The CDR3 sequence is 13 residues long. The CDR3 coding sequence is TGTGCCAGCAGACCGCAGAGGATCTATGGCTACACCTTC. It encodes CASRPQRIYGYTF.

The J gene is TRBJ1-5, the V gene TRBV29-1, with D perhaps matching TRBD1 (5 bases). V was cut by 6 bases and J by 4 bases, with 10 bases left in between. This CDR3 comprises 12 residues. Germline CDR1 reads SQVTM; CDR2 reads ANQGSEA. The chain's CDR3 is CSVGGRNQPQHF. For the CDR3, the DNA is TGCAGCGTCGGGGGGAGGAATCAGCCCCAGCATTTT. The variable domain in full, with the rest retrieved from reference TRBV29-1 and TRBJ1-5, is SAVISQKPSRDICQRGTSLTIQCQVDSQVTMMFWYRQQPGQSLTLIATANQGSEATYESGFVIDKFPISRPNLTFSTLTVSNMSPEDSSIYLCSVGGRNQPQHFGDGTRLSIL.

The chain links TRBV29-1 to TRBJ1-1; D might be TRBD1 (6 bases). The CDR3 spans 13 residues. CDR1 and CDR2 (germline): SQVTM, ANQGSEA. V was pared by 6 bases and J by 0 bases, with 11 bases between. CDR3 nucleotides: TGCAGCGTAGTAAGGGGGTTGAACACTGAAGCTTTCTTT. Translation gives CSVVRGLNTEAFF.

This clone has more than one count but fewer than ten. This chain uses TRBV19 with TRBJ2-2; D is perhaps TRBD2 (6 bases). CDR1 and CDR2 (germline): LNHDA, SQIVND (reference sequence). The CDR3 runs 16 residues. V was shortened by 4 bases and J by 1 base, with 13 bases between the two germline ends. CDR3: CASSRRDSMNTGELFF. The CDR3 region has the DNA TGTGCCAGTAGTAGGCGGGACTCCATGAACACCGGGGAGCTGTTTTTT. Supplemented by reference TRBV19 and TRBJ2-2, the full variable domain reads DGGITQSPKYLFRKEGQNVTLSCEQNLNHDAMYWYRQDPGQGLRLIYYSQIVNDFQKGDIAEGYSVSREKKESFPLTVTSAQKNPTAFYLCASSRRDSMNTGELFFGEGSRLTVL.

This chain joins TRBV6-6 and TRBJ2-7; the D is unclear. In germline, CDR1 is MNHNY, CDR2 SVGAGI (reference sequence). The length of the CDR3 is 13 residues. V was trimmed by 6 bases and J by 2 bases, leaving 11 bases between them. CDR3 in DNA: TGTGCCAGCAGAAGTCCGCAGGCCTACGAGCAGTACTTC. It translates to CASRSPQAYEQYF.

The chain is built from TRBV5-1 and TRBJ2-2; 9 bases line up with TRBD1. V lost 4 bases and J lost 4; bases outside the gene matches: 2. Germline lookup yields CDR1 SGHRS and CDR2 YFSETQ. This CDR3 is 14 amino acids long. The CDR3 sequence is CASSDRGITGELFF. CDR3 sequence (DNA): TGCGCCAGCAGCGACAGGGGGATCACCGGGGAGCTGTTTTTT.

The chain joins TRBV6-5 to TRBJ1-5; TRBD1 matches 7 bases. CDR3 size: 15 residues. The J segment lost 3 bases and the V segment lost 6 bases, leaving 8 bases of the junction unmatched. The germline V gene has CDR1 MNHEY and CDR2 SVGAGI. The CDR3 DNA reads as TGTGCCAGCAGGAATCGACAGGGCTACAATCAGCCCCAGCATTTT. Translation: CASRNRQGYNQPQHF.

The V call is TRBV28, the J call TRBJ1-2; weak D call: TRBD1 (5 bases). This CDR3 is built from 15 residues. V was cut by 2 bases and J by 0 bases, with 10 bases left in between. Germline CDR1 is MDHEN and CDR2 is SYDVKM. CDR3 loop: CASSLPQGPNYGYTF. The CDR3 coding sequence is TGTGCCAGCAGTTTACCCCAGGGTCCTAACTATGGCTACACCTTC.

The rearrangement uses TRBV5-1 and TRBJ2-3; 10 bases map to TRBD2. V was clipped by 3 bases and J by 0 bases; unmatched bases: 7. The CDR3 spans 17 residues. Germline CDR1 SGHRS, CDR2 YFSETQ. CDR3 protein: CASSWSSSGGSTDTQYF. CDR3 DNA sequence: TGCGCCAGCAGCTGGTCCTCTAGCGGGGGAAGCACAGATACGCAGTATTTT.

This clone has just one count. The rearrangement joins TRBV18 to TRBJ2-7, with D perhaps matching TRBD2 (7 bases). Trimming left V 4 bases short and J 6 bases short, with 13 bases between. Germline V gene lookup returns CDR1 KGHSH and CDR2 LQKENI. The CDR3 is made up of 13 amino acids. The CDR3 nucleotides read TGTGCCAGCTCACGCCCGGGGGGCGGCGAGCAGTACTTC. Its translation is CASSRPGGGEQYF.